Reported below is one TCR beta chain. Its antigen is not known. As for treatment: approximately 11-day PBMC culture with coronavirus spike peptide pools or control peptides (ViraFEST assay). At the Johns Hopkins FTIC core, DNA taken from cultured CD4+ T cells was sequenced by way of the Oncomine TCR Beta short-read assay. TCRdb fed the PCR reads into MiXCR, producing one record per CDR3 protein. The repertoire includes more than 15,000 distinct CDR3 sequences, roughly three fifths of them detected once, and 4% to 6.5% sits in the top ten. CDR1 and CDR2 (germline): SGHNT, YENEEA. The CDR3 covers 16 residues. Germline trimming cut 1 base from V and 1 base from J; bases unmatched to any gene: 6. This specimen belongs to a study of vaccination and CD4 T cells after COVID-19. Study details: No peptide, an HIV-1 Nef pool, or a CEFX pool was what each control culture received.

Sequences were derived from CD4+ T cells from blood, cultured in vitro, sampled after SARS-CoV-2 vaccination. This receptor was identified in a human donor who had recovered from COVID-19. The chain uses TRBV11-3 and TRBJ2-7; TRBD2 aligns across 8 bases. The CDR3 loop reads CASSLGGGLVSYEQYF. CDR3 in DNA: TGTGCCAGCAGCTTAGGCGGGGGACTAGTGTCCTACGAGCAGTACTTC.